Following are 29 T cell receptor beta chains from one sample sequenced in a study of T cells in Graves' hyperthyroidism and ophthalmopathy. Amplification of TCR beta CDR3 regions used RNA as the template. The TCR CDR3 was amplified in a first-round RT-PCR using the HTBI primer set. TCRdb independently ran MiXCR on the multiplex PCR reads; one entry per CDR3 protein. The sample lists 450,000 to 700,000 distinct CDR3 sequences; 35% to 55% were seen once. Sample: peripheral blood or thyroid tissue (not recorded which). The receptor set was obtained from a woman under 30 with Graves' hyperthyroidism.

This clonotype has more than one count but fewer than ten. This chain uses TRBV20-1 with TRBJ2-1; TRBD2 agrees at 9 bases. J was trimmed by 7 bases and V by 0 bases; bases with no gene match: 10. The CDR3 runs to 16 residues. The germline V gene has CDR1 DFQATT and CDR2 SNEGSKA (reference sequence). CDR3 residues: CSARDLRVAGVNEQFF. CDR3 coding DNA: TGCAGTGCTAGAGATCTAAGGGTAGCGGGAGTAAATGAGCAGTTCTTC.

At least ten counts were recorded for this clonotype. The chain has TRBV11-3 and TRBJ1-1; 7 bases match TRBD1. The CDR3 is 16 residues long. J lost 1 base, V lost 5 bases, and 10 bases had no gene match. CDR1 SGHNT and CDR2 YENEEA come from the germline V gene. This chain's CDR3 is CASSPFTGAKNTEAFF. CDR3 coding DNA: TGTGCCAGCAGCCCCTTTACAGGGGCCAAGAACACTGAAGCTTTCTTT. The full variable domain, with the rest looked up from reference TRBV11-3 and TRBJ1-1, is EAGVVQSPRYKIIEKKQPVAFWCNPISGHNTLYWYLQNLGQGPELLIRYENEEAVDDSQLPKDRFSAERLKGVDSTLKIQPAELGDSAVYLCASSPFTGAKNTEAFFGQGTRLTVV.

The rearrangement joins TRBV29-1 to TRBJ2-6; 9 nucleotides match TRBD1. The CDR3 is 15 residues long. V lost 3 bases, J lost 4 bases, and 4 bases stayed unmatched. CDR1 and CDR2 (germline): SQVTM, ANQGSEA. CDR3 residues: CSVEGDREGANVLTF. The CDR3, as DNA: TGCAGCGTTGAGGGGGACAGGGAAGGGGCCAACGTCCTGACTTTC.

The chain links TRBV5-1 to TRBJ2-3, with D possibly matching TRBD1 (6 bases). The CDR3 covers 15 residues. From germline, CDR1 is SGHRS and CDR2 YFSETQ. V was trimmed by 7 bases and J by 0 bases, leaving 15 bases between them. CDR3: CASGGQRTSTDTQYF. CDR3 DNA: TGCGCCAGCGGGGGACAACGGACTAGCACAGATACGCAGTATTTT.

The CDR3 DNA follows: TGTGCCAGCAGCTTCGGGACAGGGTTGGGCGAGACCCAGTACTTC. This translates into CASSFGTGLGETQYF. This sequence joins TRBV11-3 and TRBJ2-5, with 9 bases fitting TRBD1. Germline CDR1 reads SGHNT; CDR2 reads YENEEA. J gave up 5 bases and V 3 bases, and 7 bases lay outside the gene matches. The CDR3 covers 15 residues.

This clonotype was counted ten times or more. This chain connects TRBV6-5 to TRBJ2-2; a possible D gene is TRBD1 (6 bases). From germline, CDR1 is MNHEY and CDR2 SVGAGI. The V end was cut by 1 base, the J end by 7 bases, with 7 bases between. This CDR3 comprises 13 residues. The CDR3 sequence: CASSYYRDGELFF. CDR3 nucleotide sequence: TGTGCCAGCAGTTACTACAGGGACGGGGAGCTGTTTTTT.

This clonotype has a count of ten or more. This chain joins TRBV5-6 and TRBJ2-2, with 11 bases that match TRBD2. CDR1 is SGHDT, CDR2 YYEEEE, per germline. Losses at the gene ends were 3 bases for V and 7 bases for J; bases not matched to a gene: 5. This CDR3 comprises 15 residues. The CDR3 DNA is TGTGCCAGCAGCTCACTAGCGGGAGCCGGCGGGGAGCTGTTTTTT. Amino acids: CASSSLAGAGGELFF.

This clonotype was found many times. The J gene is TRBJ1-2, the V gene TRBV6-6; D gene ambiguous. The CDR3 runs 11 residues. The V gene's germline CDR1 is MNHNY and CDR2 SVGAGI (reference sequence). Trimming left V 6 bases short and J 7 bases short, with 9 bases between. The DNA for the CDR3 is TGTGCCAGCAGCCATCAGGTTGGCTACACCTTC. It encodes CASSHQVGYTF.

The V gene is TRBV25-1, the J gene TRBJ1-2, with a tentative D call TRBD1 (6 bases). V was pared by 6 bases and J by 1 base, with 15 bases between. The CDR3 loop spans 15 amino acids. Per the germline V gene, CDR1 is MGHDK and CDR2 is SYGVNS. DNA of the CDR3: TGTGCCAGCAGCGACTCGGACAGCCTTAACTATGGCTACACCTTC. This gives the protein CASSDSDSLNYGYTF.

This clonotype was seen ten or more times. The CDR3 nucleotides read TGCAGTGCTGCGGTCTTAGGACCGCGGGGCTACACCTTC. Translation: CSAAVLGPRGYTF. This chain uses TRBV20-1 with TRBJ1-2; D not resolved. From germline, CDR1 is DFQATT and CDR2 SNEGSKA (reference sequence). V shed 5 bases and J shed 8 bases, with 18 bases lying between them. The CDR3 extends over 13 amino acids.

The CDR3 loop is CATSTAVLDTQYF. As DNA, the CDR3 is TGTGCCACCTCGACGGCGGTTTTAGATACGCAGTATTTT. The rearrangement joins TRBV7-2 to TRBJ2-3; D is unresolved. V was clipped by 10 bases and J by 5 bases, with 16 bases between them. Germline lookup yields CDR1 SGHTA and CDR2 FQGNSA. The CDR3 sequence is 13 residues long.

This clonotype was observed at least ten times. The chain carries TRBV6-1 and TRBJ1-2; the match to TRBD1 covers 7 bases. CDR1 is MNHNS and CDR2 is SASEGT in the germline V gene. The CDR3 covers 15 residues. The ends lost 6 bases at V and 0 bases at J; junction bases unmatched: 7. This CDR3 reads CASRGLDRPNYGYTF. For the CDR3, the DNA is TGTGCCAGCAGAGGCCTGGACAGGCCTAACTATGGCTACACCTTC.

With regard to this clonotype: A much larger clone lies one base from this, so it may be a read error. This sequence joins TRBV2 and TRBJ2-2; 10 nucleotides line up with TRBD1. This CDR3 has 17 residues. Looked up from germline, CDR1 is SNHLY and CDR2 is FYNNEI. The DNA for the CDR3 is TGTGCCAGCACCGGGACAGGGGAGGAAGGGTACACCGGGGAGCTGCTTTTT. This codes for CASTGTGEEGYTGELLF.

This clonotype was recorded many times. The V call is TRBV9, the J call TRBJ1-2; maybe TRBD1 (5 bases). V shed 0 bases and J shed 2 bases, with 11 bases lying between them. The CDR3 is 15 amino acids. Germline-derived CDR1 and CDR2 are SGDLS and YYNGEE. CDR3: CASSVGAGPNYGYTF. Written as DNA, the CDR3 is TGTGCCAGCAGCGTAGGGGCAGGGCCCAACTATGGCTACACCTTC.

This clonotype appeared many times. The chain uses TRBV2 and TRBJ2-7, with D uncertain. There are 11 residues in the CDR3. V was pared by 7 bases and J by 1 base, with 5 bases between. Germline lookup yields CDR1 SNHLY and CDR2 FYNNEI. This CDR3 is CASMASYEQYF. The CDR3 region has the DNA TGTGCCAGCATGGCGTCCTACGAGCAGTACTTC.

CDR3 sequence (DNA): TGTGCCAGCAGCTTAGGGGAACTAGCGGACGAGCAGTACTTC. Translating it yields CASSLGELADEQYF. The chain joins TRBV7-2 to TRBJ2-7; 8 bases map to TRBD2. The V gene end was trimmed by 1 base and the J gene end by 5 bases; junction bases not matched to a gene: 4. Looked up from germline, CDR1 is SGHTA and CDR2 is FQGNSA. The length of the CDR3 is 14 residues.

This chain uses TRBV6-1 with TRBJ2-7; 7 bases are a match to TRBD1. The V segment lost 4 bases and the J segment 3 bases; nucleotides outside the gene matches: 6. CDR3 length: 14 residues. In germline, CDR1 is MNHNS, CDR2 SASEGT. The CDR3 DNA reads as TGTGCCAGCAGTGGGGACAGAAAAGGCTACGAGCAGTACTTC. Protein product: CASSGDRKGYEQYF.

This sequence joins TRBV29-1 and TRBJ2-5; D possibly matches TRBD1 or TRBD2 (5 bases each). CDR1 is SQVTM and CDR2 is ANQGSEA in the germline V gene. The V end lost 4 bases, the J end lost 3 bases, and 9 bases lay between the germline ends. The CDR3 consists of 12 residues. The CDR3 DNA reads TGCAGCGTTGGGGGGTTTGAAGAGACCCAGTACTTC. It specifies CSVGGFEETQYF. Full variable domain (rest looked up from reference TRBV29-1 and TRBJ2-5): SAVISQKPSRDICQRGTSLTIQCQVDSQVTMMFWYRQQPGQSLTLIATANQGSEATYESGFVIDKFPISRPNLTFSTLTVSNMSPEDSSIYLCSVGGFEETQYFGPGTRLLVL.

Note on this clonotype: Given a much more abundant clone one base away, this may be a read error. V gene TRBV7-2 combines with J gene TRBJ2-7; possible D gene TRBD2, 5 bases. The length of the CDR3 is 15 residues. Per the germline V gene, CDR1 is SGHTA and CDR2 is FQGNSA. Trimming left V 5 bases short and J 0 bases short, with 14 bases between. As DNA, the CDR3 is TGTGCCAGCAGCCCCTCGGGGTGGGGCTCCTACGAGCAGTACTTC. This encodes CASSPSGWGSYEQYF.

The V and J genes are TRBV7-3 and TRBJ2-5; 9 bases fit TRBD1. J lost 9 bases, V lost 5 bases, and 10 bases had no gene match. Germline CDR1 and CDR2: SGHTA and FQGTGA. The CDR3 runs 14 residues. CDR3 coding DNA: TGTGCCAGCAGCCGATTATCCTGGGACAGGGCCCAGTACTTC. Its translation is CASSRLSWDRAQYF. The full variable domain, its missing parts supplied by reference TRBV7-3 and TRBJ2-5, is GAGVSQTPSNKVTEKGKYVELRCDPISGHTALYWYRQSLGQGPEFLIYFQGTGAADDSGLPNDRFFAVRPEGSVSTLKIQRTERGDSAVYLCASSRLSWDRAQYFGPGTRLLVL.

CDR3 nucleotide sequence: TGTGCCAGCAGCGTAGATGGGGCCAGTGGCTACACCTTC. It encodes CASSVDGASGYTF. The chain couples TRBV9 to TRBJ1-2; perhaps TRBD1 as D (5 bases). Trimming removed 0 bases from V and 7 bases from J, with 10 bases in between. Germline V gene data show CDR1 as SGDLS and CDR2 as YYNGEE. The CDR3 runs to 13 residues.

The chain couples TRBV16 to TRBJ1-2; no firm D call. Germline-derived CDR1 and CDR2 are KGHSY and FQNENV. The CDR3 loop spans 15 amino acids. V lost 4 bases and J lost 0, with 12 bases in between. The CDR3 sequence: CASSPIVGSNYGYTF. CDR3 sequence (DNA): TGTGCCAGCAGCCCGATTGTTGGCTCTAACTATGGCTACACCTTC.

This clonotype was observed many times. V and J are TRBV5-6 and TRBJ2-5; D call uncertain. Germline assignment: CDR1 SGHDT and CDR2 YYEEEE. The CDR3 covers 13 residues. V dropped 1 base and J dropped 5 bases, with 9 bases sitting between them. The CDR3 is CASSLTSRETQYF. CDR3 in DNA: TGTGCCAGCAGCTTGACCAGCCGGGAGACCCAGTACTTC.

This clonotype was counted at least ten times. DNA of the CDR3: TGTGCCAGCAGTTCGGGACTAGCGTACGAGCAGTACTTC. Translating gives CASSSGLAYEQYF. The chain joins TRBV7-2 to TRBJ2-7; 10 positions agree with TRBD2. Per germline, CDR1 SGHTA and CDR2 FQGNSA. The length of the CDR3 is 13 residues. After removal of 6 bases from V and 4 bases from J, the junction contained 3 bases not matched to a gene. The full variable domain, rest sourced from reference TRBV7-2 and TRBJ2-7, is GAGVSQSPSNKVTEKGKDVELRCDPISGHTALYWYRQSLGQGLEFLIYFQGNSAPDKSGLPSDRFSAERTGGSVSTLTIQRTQQEDSAVYLCASSSGLAYEQYFGPGTRLTVT.

The chain is built from TRBV7-9 and TRBJ2-7; TRBD2 matches at 7 bases. V gave up 1 base and J gave up 7 bases; unmatched junction bases: 10. CDR1 is SEHNR and CDR2 is FQNEAQ in the germline V gene (reference sequence). The CDR3 totals 15 residues. CDR3 coding DNA: TGTGCCAGCAGCTTAGTTGGACTAGGTCAAAATGAGCAGTACTTC. It specifies CASSLVGLGQNEQYF.

This rearrangement joins TRBV30 to TRBJ2-7; D might be TRBD2 (5 bases). Germline V CDR1 and CDR2: GTSNPN, SVGIG (reference sequence). The CDR3 consists of 13 residues. V was clipped by 2 bases and J by 2 bases, with 10 bases between them. The CDR3 DNA is TGTGCCTGGAGTTTAGGAGGCACCTACGAGCAGTACTTC. It specifies CAWSLGGTYEQYF.

This clonotype was seen ten or more times. The gene calls are TRBV7-8 and TRBJ1-5; D uncertain. The CDR3 is 15 amino acids. V lost 5 bases and J lost 7, with 18 bases in between. Germline V gene lookup returns CDR1 SGHVS and CDR2 FQNEAQ. CDR3 region: CASSNEGSISQPQHF. As DNA, the CDR3 is TGTGCCAGCAGCAATGAGGGCTCTATCTCCCAGCCCCAGCATTTT. The variable domain in full, completed from reference TRBV7-8 and TRBJ1-5, reads GAGVSQSPRYKVAKRGQDVALRCDPISGHVSLFWYQQALGQGPEFLTYFQNEAQLDKSGLPSDRFFAERPEGSVSTLKIQRTQQEDSAVYLCASSNEGSISQPQHFGDGTRLSIL.

The chain has TRBV7-2 and TRBJ2-7; TRBD2 matches at 10 bases. Per germline, CDR1 SGHTA and CDR2 FQGNSA. Losses at the gene ends were 4 bases for V and 5 bases for J; bases not matched to a gene: 8. The CDR3 spans 15 residues. For the CDR3, the DNA is TGTGCCAGCAGCTCCCTAGCGGGAGACAACAACGAGCAGTACTTC. It is translated as CASSSLAGDNNEQYF.

The V and J genes are TRBV15 and TRBJ1-2; D uncertain. CDR3 length equals 13 residues. From germline, CDR1 is LNHNV and CDR2 YYDKDF (reference sequence). V was pared by 3 bases and J by 3 bases, with 8 bases between. In DNA form, the CDR3 reads TGTGCCACCAGCAGGGGCGCAGACTATGGCTACACCTTC. This codes for CATSRGADYGYTF.